These 21 T cell receptor beta chains came from one sample sequenced in a study of shared clonotypes between healthy human individuals. TCRdb's table, derived via immunoSEQ multiplex PCR, lists solely in-frame clones and lacks some. This table holds a few hundred thousand clones, more than 95% found once. The source material was naive CD4+ T cells sorted from blood. Subset: CD45RA+ positively selected. Every receptor here comes from a woman aged 30 to 39 in good health.

J is TRBJ1-5 and V is TRBV4-1; tentatively, D is TRBD1 (5 bases). CDR1 is MGHRA, CDR2 YSYEKL, per germline. Trimming pared 1 base from V and 1 base from J, leaving 11 bases between. CDR3 length: 16 residues. The CDR3 is CASSQVVGVSNQPQHF. The CDR3 DNA reads TGCGCCAGCAGCCAAGTGGTGGGGGTGAGCAATCAGCCCCAGCATTTT.

The gene calls are TRBV7-9 and TRBJ2-1; 12 bases are a match to TRBD2. The CDR3 totals 15 residues. Germline CDR1 and CDR2: SEHNR and FQNEAQ (reference sequence). The junction had 7 bases not matched to a gene; V was cut back by 5 bases and J by 8 bases. CDR3 in amino acids: CASSPTSGRGDEQFF. For the CDR3, the DNA is TGTGCCAGCAGCCCGACTAGCGGGAGAGGGGATGAGCAGTTCTTC.

The genes are TRBV30 and TRBJ2-1, with D possibly TRBD2 on 5 matching bases. V was shortened by 0 bases and J by 6 bases, with 12 bases between the two germline ends. Germline V gene sequence: CDR1 GTSNPN, CDR2 SVGIG (reference sequence). The CDR3 length is 14 residues. In nucleotides, the CDR3 is TGTGCCTGGAGTGTGTGGCTAGCCGGCAATGAGCAGTTCTTC. It specifies CAWSVWLAGNEQFF.

This chain uses TRBV11-2 with TRBJ2-1, with D unclear. The CDR3 has 15 residues. Looked up from germline, CDR1 is SGHAT and CDR2 is FQNNGV. The V end lost 8 bases, the J end lost 0 bases, and 14 bases lay between the germline ends. The CDR3 nucleotides are TGTGCCAGCGGATTGGACCATCTCTCCTACAATGAGCAGTTCTTC. This gives the protein CASGLDHLSYNEQFF.

CDR3 DNA sequence: TGCAGCGTTGAGTGCAGGTGGGTGGTGACCGGGGAGCTGTTTTTT. Translation: CSVECRWVVTGELFF. The genes are TRBV29-1 and TRBJ2-2; D is undetermined. Germline loops: CDR1 SQVTM, CDR2 ANQGSEA. This CDR3 contains 15 residues. V shed 3 bases and J shed 5 bases, with 16 bases lying between them.

The gene calls are TRBV4-1 and TRBJ2-6; D gene uncertain. The V gene's germline CDR1 is MGHRA and CDR2 YSYEKL. The CDR3 has 17 amino acids. V was trimmed by 0 bases and J by 0 bases, leaving 9 bases between them. Here the CDR3 DNA reads TGCGCCAGCAGCCAAGAGGCGTTGGACTCTGGGGCCAACGTCCTGACTTTC. Residues: CASSQEALDSGANVLTF.

Comments on this clone: Distinct nucleotide sequences in the sample also encode this CDR3. The rearrangement links TRBV28 to TRBJ1-4; no firm D call. The germline CDR1 and CDR2 sequences are MDHEN and SYDVKM. The germline V and J ends were trimmed by 6 bases and 4 bases, with 12 bases remaining between them. The CDR3 has 14 residues. The CDR3 coding sequence is TGTGCCAGCAGCCCCCCTCGGGGTAATGAAAAACTGTTTTTT. Translating gives CASSPPRGNEKLFF.

V gene TRBV28 combines with J gene TRBJ2-2; TRBD1 matches 7 bases. The CDR3 length is 13 residues. Germline loops: CDR1 MDHEN, CDR2 SYDVKM. Trimming cost V 6 bases and J 6 bases; bases outside gene matches: 4. The CDR3 region is CASRRTGAGELFF. The CDR3 region has the DNA TGTGCCAGCAGAAGAACAGGGGCCGGGGAGCTGTTTTTT.

The chain links TRBV5-1 to TRBJ1-6; TRBD1 matches at 10 bases. Germline CDR1 reads SGHRS; CDR2 reads YFSETQ. V shed 5 bases, J shed 11 bases, and the junction held 7 bases outside the gene matches. The CDR3 sequence is 14 residues long. In DNA form, the CDR3 reads TGCGCCAGCAGTCTCGGGACAGGGGACCCACCCCTCCACTTT. Translating it yields CASSLGTGDPPLHF.

This chain joins TRBV11-2 and TRBJ2-7; weak D call: TRBD1 (5 bases). Germline loops: CDR1 SGHAT, CDR2 FQNNGV. This CDR3 is built from 12 residues. Trimming pared 5 bases from V and 3 bases from J, leaving 8 bases between. The CDR3 nucleotides read TGTGCCAGCAGCCAGGGCTTCTACGAGCAGTACTTC. It codes for CASSQGFYEQYF.

This clone was seen once. This rearrangement joins TRBV19 to TRBJ2-1; 15 bases map to TRBD2. CDR3 size: 20 residues. The germline gives CDR1 LNHDA, CDR2 SQIVND (reference sequence). Trimming removed 4 bases from V and 5 bases from J; junction bases left unmatched: 15. The CDR3 reads CASSTLITPWTSGRDNEQFF. In nucleotides, the CDR3 is TGTGCCAGTAGTACACTCATAACACCCTGGACTAGCGGGAGGGACAATGAGCAGTTCTTC.

The V and J genes are TRBV5-1 and TRBJ2-5, with 11 bases that match TRBD2. With V trimmed by 7 bases and J by 5 bases, 10 bases remained unmatched. CDR1 SGHRS and CDR2 YFSETQ come from the germline V gene. This CDR3 region has 15 residues. The CDR3 reads CASRRIAGGRETQYF. In nucleotides, the CDR3 is TGCGCCAGCCGCCGGATAGCGGGAGGGAGGGAGACCCAGTACTTC.

The J gene is TRBJ1-2, the V gene TRBV2; D remains unclear. CDR1 and CDR2 from the germline V gene are SNHLY and FYNNEI. Trimming left V 3 bases short and J 8 bases short, with 10 bases between. The length of the CDR3 is 12 residues. CDR3 loop: CASSDLGLGYTF. In nucleotides, the CDR3 is TGTGCCAGCAGTGATTTGGGGTTGGGCTACACCTTC.

The V and J genes are TRBV18 and TRBJ2-3, with 8 bases identical to TRBD2. The J segment lost 4 bases and the V segment lost 6 bases, leaving 12 bases of the junction unmatched. CDR1 KGHSH and CDR2 LQKENI come from the germline V gene. The CDR3 covers 16 residues. CDR3 region: CASSPPGSGASDTQYF. The CDR3 region has the DNA TGTGCCAGCTCCCCTCCAGGTAGCGGGGCGTCAGATACGCAGTATTTT.

Note on this clone: At one of its ends the junction is not consistent with the germline gene, which may arise from a read error. Other DNA sequences of this sample code for an identical CDR3. This chain connects TRBV19 to TRBJ1-5, with 9 nucleotides matching TRBD1. From germline, CDR1 is LNHDA and CDR2 SQIVND (reference sequence). The CDR3 has 16 residues. CDR3 sequence: CASSIEQGAGNQPQHF. The DNA of the CDR3 is TGTGCCAGTAGTATCGAACAGGGGGCTGGCAACCAGCCCCAGCATTTT.

J is TRBJ2-7 and V is TRBV28; tentatively, D is TRBD1 (6 bases). The V gene lost 2 bases and the J gene lost 7 bases, with 18 bases spanning the gap. There are 15 residues in the CDR3. Germline values: CDR1 MDHEN, CDR2 SYDVKM. The chain's CDR3 is CASSLTHLGAGEQYF. CDR3 in DNA: TGTGCCAGCAGTTTAACGCATCTGGGGGCCGGGGAGCAGTACTTC.

The chain joins TRBV6-1 to TRBJ2-1; 14 nucleotides line up with TRBD2. The CDR3 covers 15 residues. CDR1 and CDR2 (germline): MNHNS, SASEGT. With V trimmed by 7 bases and J by 8 bases, 7 bases remained unmatched. The chain's CDR3 is CASTPGLAGGYEQFF. As DNA, the CDR3 is TGTGCCAGCACCCCCGGACTAGCGGGAGGCTATGAGCAGTTCTTC.

The V gene is TRBV19, the J gene TRBJ1-2; D unclear. Trimming took 7 bases from V and 7 from J, leaving 19 bases between them. Germline CDR1 reads LNHDA; CDR2 reads SQIVND (reference sequence). This CDR3 has 14 amino acids. CDR3 DNA: TGTGCCAGTACCAACGACCGGACGATGGGTGGCTACACCTTC. It is translated as CASTNDRTMGGYTF.

The chain has TRBV28 and TRBJ2-4, with TRBD1 as a possible D gene (5 bases). Trimming shortened V by 5 bases and J by 15 bases, and 14 bases separated the two germline ends. Germline assignment: CDR1 MDHEN and CDR2 SYDVKM. This CDR3 is built from 11 residues. CDR3: CASSPDRNWYF. The CDR3 coding sequence is TGTGCCAGCAGTCCCGACAGAAATTGGTACTTC.

The chain uses TRBV11-2 and TRBJ2-1; 11 positions agree with TRBD2. The trim removed 4 bases at V and 7 bases at J, leaving 12 bases unmatched. Germline V lookup: CDR1 SGHAT, CDR2 FQNNGV. This CDR3 region has 17 residues. CDR3 DNA sequence: TGTGCCAGCAGCTACCAGGACGGAGGGACTAGCGGTAATGAGCAGTTCTTC. Its protein product is CASSYQDGGTSGNEQFF.

The chain links TRBV4-1 to TRBJ2-1, with a possible D match to TRBD1 (5 bases). The CDR3 sequence is 16 residues long. From germline, CDR1 is MGHRA and CDR2 YSYEKL. Trimming left V 1 base short and J 5 bases short, with 15 bases between. The CDR3 DNA is TGCGCCAGCAGCCAAGCACACACCAACAGGAACAATGAGCAGTTCTTC. It is translated as CASSQAHTNRNNEQFF.